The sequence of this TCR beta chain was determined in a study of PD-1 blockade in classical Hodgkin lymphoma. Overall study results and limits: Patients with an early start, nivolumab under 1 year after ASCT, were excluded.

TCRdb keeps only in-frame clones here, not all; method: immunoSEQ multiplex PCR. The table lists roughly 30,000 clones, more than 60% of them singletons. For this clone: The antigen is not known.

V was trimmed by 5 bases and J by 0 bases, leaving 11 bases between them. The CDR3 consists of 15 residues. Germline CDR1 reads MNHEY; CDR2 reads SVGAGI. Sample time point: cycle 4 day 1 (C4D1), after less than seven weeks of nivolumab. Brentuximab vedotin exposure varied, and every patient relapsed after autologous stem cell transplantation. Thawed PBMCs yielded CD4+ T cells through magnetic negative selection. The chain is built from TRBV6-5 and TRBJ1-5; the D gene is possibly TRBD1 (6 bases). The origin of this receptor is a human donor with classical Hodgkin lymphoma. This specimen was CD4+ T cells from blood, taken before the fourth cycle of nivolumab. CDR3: CASSPDRFSNQPQHF. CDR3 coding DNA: TGTGCCAGCAGTCCAGACAGGTTTAGCAATCAGCCCCAGCATTTT.